Presented here are 19 T cell receptor beta chains from one specimen sequenced in a study of blood T cell repertoires in COVID-19. Sequencing was performed with immunoSEQ multiplex PCR; in TCRdb, only in-frame clones are kept and a portion is missing. The sample yields about 100,000 clones, 88% seen once. The sample consisted of peripheral blood. These TCRs come from a human donor in a cohort sampled during active COVID-19.

The sample holds a few counts of this clone. The V gene is TRBV7-2, the J gene TRBJ1-3; D uncertain. Trimming took off 4 bases at V and 0 bases at J, with 4 bases between the two ends. CDR3 length equals 13 residues. Germline V gene sequence: CDR1 SGHTA, CDR2 FQGNSA. The CDR3 sequence is CASSSYSGNTIYF. The DNA of the CDR3 is TGTGCCAGCAGCTCCTACTCTGGAAACACCATATATTTT. Full variable domain (remainder filled in from reference TRBV7-2 and TRBJ1-3): GAGVSQSPSNKVTEKGKDVELRCDPISGHTALYWYRQSLGQGLEFLIYFQGNSAPDKSGLPSDRFSAERTGGSVSTLTIQRTQQEDSAVYLCASSSYSGNTIYFGEGSWLTVV.

V and J are TRBV5-1 and TRBJ2-3; 9 positions agree with TRBD2. Germline assignment: CDR1 SGHRS and CDR2 YFSETQ. V lost 4 bases, J lost 9 bases, and 9 bases stayed unmatched. CDR3 length: 14 amino acids. The CDR3 spells CASSLTLAGLTQYF. The CDR3 DNA sequence: TGCGCCAGCAGCCTAACTCTAGCGGGATTAACGCAGTATTTT.

CDR3 nucleotide sequence: TGTGCCAGCAGCTTAAGGACTAGCGGCAAAGAGACCCAGTACTTC. This gives the protein CASSLRTSGKETQYF. The J gene is TRBJ2-5, the V gene TRBV7-9, with 10 bases lining up with TRBD2. The germline V gene encodes CDR1 SEHNR and CDR2 FQNEAQ (reference sequence). Losses at the gene ends were 2 bases for V and 3 bases for J; bases not matched to a gene: 3. The CDR3 is made up of 15 amino acids.

The V and J genes are TRBV7-9 and TRBJ2-1, with 11 positions matching TRBD1. J was trimmed by 4 bases and V by 5 bases; bases with no gene match: 7. CDR1 and CDR2 from the germline V gene are SEHNR and FQNEAQ (reference sequence). The CDR3 covers 16 residues. CDR3 residues: CASSPRTGGAYNEQFF. DNA of the CDR3: TGTGCCAGCAGCCCTCGGACAGGGGGCGCTTACAATGAGCAGTTCTTC.

This clone was seen a handful of times. The genes are TRBV30 and TRBJ1-1; D may be TRBD1 (6 bases). Germline values: CDR1 GTSNPN, CDR2 SVGIG (reference sequence). Between the trimmed V and J ends, which lost 3 bases and 7 bases, there was a span of 15 bases. There are 13 residues in the CDR3. The CDR3 DNA reads as TGTGCCTGGAGCACGGACAGCACAGGTGAAGCTTTCTTT. Its protein product is CAWSTDSTGEAFF.

The J gene is TRBJ1-1, the V gene TRBV14, with D possibly TRBD1 on 6 matching bases. Trimming cost V 5 bases and J 3 bases, with 13 bases left between them. The CDR3 is 14 amino acids. Germline V gene lookup returns CDR1 SGHDN and CDR2 FVKESK. In nucleotides, the CDR3 is TGTGCCAGCAGCTGGGGGCCGATGGACACTGAAGCTTTCTTT. Protein: CASSWGPMDTEAFF.

This clone was found a few times. The chain couples TRBV5-1 to TRBJ1-4, with D possibly matching TRBD1 (5 bases). The CDR3 contains 16 residues. V was pared by 4 bases and J by 8 bases, with 21 bases between. Germline CDR1 and CDR2: SGHRS and YFSETQ. The CDR3 here is CASSLGGMQGYEKLFF. In DNA form, the CDR3 reads TGCGCCAGCAGCCTGGGGGGTATGCAGGGCTACGAAAAACTGTTTTTT.

The rearrangement uses TRBV29-1 and TRBJ1-5; the D gene is possibly TRBD1 (6 bases). Germline CDR1 reads SQVTM; CDR2 reads ANQGSEA. Deletions cut 6 bases from V and 1 base from J, with 13 bases between. This CDR3 is built from 14 residues. In nucleotides, the CDR3 is TGCAGCGTAGTAGTCCAGGGGAGCAATCAGCCCCAGCATTTT. Translation gives CSVVVQGSNQPQHF. The full variable domain, in which reference TRBV29-1 and TRBJ1-5 provide the parts outside the CDR3, is SAVISQKPSRDICQRGTSLTIQCQVDSQVTMMFWYRQQPGQSLTLIATANQGSEATYESGFVIDKFPISRPNLTFSTLTVSNMSPEDSSIYLCSVVVQGSNQPQHFGDGTRLSIL.

In its sample, this clone was seen once. The V call is TRBV5-1, the J call TRBJ2-7, with D perhaps TRBD2 (5 bases). CDR1 and CDR2 from the germline V gene are SGHRS and YFSETQ. The CDR3 is made up of 13 amino acids. V was cut by 0 bases and J by 9 bases, with 13 bases left in between. The CDR3 DNA reads as TGCGCCAGCAGCTTGGTTGTAGACGCGGGGCAGTACTTC. Amino acids: CASSLVVDAGQYF.

This clone was seen just once. This chain uses TRBV6-1 with TRBJ2-7; 7 positions agree with TRBD1. Per germline, CDR1 MNHNS and CDR2 SASEGT. J lost 7 bases, V lost 3 bases, and 9 bases had no gene match. This CDR3 is 14 amino acids long. The chain's CDR3 is CASSEATGYGEQYF. DNA of the CDR3: TGTGCCAGCAGTGAGGCGACAGGGTATGGTGAGCAGTACTTC.

The V call is TRBV29-1, the J call TRBJ1-1; D ambiguous. V was pared by 3 bases and J by 4 bases, with 12 bases between. CDR1 SQVTM and CDR2 ANQGSEA come from the germline V gene. This CDR3 spans 13 amino acids. CDR3 in amino acids: CSVEVGGATEAFF. CDR3 DNA sequence: TGCAGCGTTGAGGTTGGCGGCGCCACTGAAGCTTTCTTT.

This clone came up a few times. This chain links TRBV30 with TRBJ1-2; tentatively, D is TRBD1 (6 bases). The length of the CDR3 is 12 residues. CDR1 is GTSNPN and CDR2 is SVGIG in the germline V gene (reference sequence). V was shortened by 3 bases and J by 5 bases, with 10 bases between the two germline ends. The CDR3 loop is CAWSRQVYGYTF. The CDR3, as DNA: TGTGCCTGGAGCCGACAGGTTTATGGCTACACCTTC. The entire variable domain, with the rest obtained from reference TRBV30 and TRBJ1-2, is as follows: SQTIHQWPATLVQPVGSPLSLECTVEGTSNPNLYWYRQAAGRGLQLLFYSVGIGQISSEVPQNLSASRPQDRQFILSSKKLLLSDSGFYLCAWSRQVYGYTFGSGTRLTVV.

This chain connects TRBV3-1 (or the pseudogene TRBV3-2) to TRBJ2-5; D might be TRBD1 (5 bases). The ends were cut back, 4 bases at V and 1 base at J, with 7 bases in the middle. This CDR3 contains 13 residues. Germline V gene sequence: CDR1 LGHDT, CDR2 YNNKEL (reference sequence). Here the CDR3 reads CASSRGSQETQYF. CDR3 nucleotide sequence: TGTGCCAGCAGCCGGGGCAGCCAAGAGACCCAGTACTTC.

This clone was counted a single time. This chain connects TRBV3-1 (or the pseudogene TRBV3-2) to TRBJ1-1; 9 bases match TRBD1. The ends lost 6 bases at V and 7 bases at J; junction bases unmatched: 9. This CDR3 contains 14 residues. Germline values: CDR1 LGHDT, CDR2 YNNKEL (reference sequence). The CDR3 loop reads CASREQGALSEAFF. CDR3 coding DNA: TGTGCCAGCAGAGAACAGGGGGCATTAAGTGAAGCTTTCTTT.

This sequence joins TRBV5-4 and TRBJ1-2; 8 nucleotides line up with TRBD1. After removal of 4 bases from V and 4 bases from J, the junction contained 6 bases not matched to a gene. Germline V CDR1 and CDR2: SGHNT, YYREEE (reference sequence). CDR3 length equals 14 residues. The CDR3 loop is CASSAADRVYGYTF. DNA for the CDR3: TGTGCCAGCAGCGCCGCGGACAGGGTCTATGGCTACACCTTC. Using reference TRBV5-4 and TRBJ1-2 for the parts outside the CDR3, the full variable domain is ETGVTQSPTHLIKTRGQQVTLRCSSQSGHNTVSWYQQALGQGPQFIFQYYREEENGRGNFPPRFSGLQFPNYSSELNVNALELDDSALYLCASSAADRVYGYTFGSGTRLTVV.

This chain connects TRBV14 to TRBJ2-7, with D possibly matching TRBD1 (6 bases). With 1 base removed from V and 7 bases from J, the gap between germline ends came to 20 bases. CDR3 length equals 16 residues. Looked up from germline, CDR1 is SGHDN and CDR2 is FVKESK. CDR3 DNA: TGTGCCAGCAGCCAAGGCCACAGGGAATCTCGAAGGGAGCAGTACTTC. Encoded protein: CASSQGHRESRREQYF.

This chain uses TRBV2 with TRBJ1-2; TRBD1 matches at 9 bases. The length of the CDR3 is 14 residues. The V gene end was trimmed by 7 bases and the J gene end by 0 bases; junction bases not matched to a gene: 3. Looked up from germline, CDR1 is SNHLY and CDR2 is FYNNEI. The CDR3 region is CASIRDRANYGYTF. DNA of the CDR3: TGTGCCAGCATTAGGGACAGGGCTAACTATGGCTACACCTTC.

CDR3 residues: CASSPRVAGNTIYF. CDR3 bases: TGTGCCAGCAGCCCCCGCGTGGCTGGAAACACCATATATTTT. The rearrangement uses TRBV9 and TRBJ1-3; D not resolved. V lost 4 bases and J lost 2, with 10 bases in between. The CDR3 has 14 residues. Germline CDR1 reads SGDLS; CDR2 reads YYNGEE.

This clone was observed once. The chain joins TRBV6-5 to TRBJ1-5; 10 nucleotides match TRBD1. The germline CDR1 and CDR2 sequences are MNHEY and SVGAGI. V lost 4 bases, J lost 6 bases, and 3 bases stayed unmatched. The length of the CDR3 is 14 residues. The CDR3 nucleotides read TGTGCCAGCAGTTCCGGGACAGGGGTTCAGCCCCAGCATTTT. Residues: CASSSGTGVQPQHF.